The sample holds a few counts of the clone carrying this T cell receptor beta chain. Its cognate antigen is unknown. These data originate in a study of T-cell reconstitution after alpha-beta-depleted transplantation in children. Study results and caveats: At the one-year point after transplant, T-cell counts and TCRbeta diversity were found to come mostly from T cells that had been newly produced. Expanded graft clones, several hundred of them, were reportedly the source of alpha-beta T cells about two months after transplant.

V gave up 1 base and J gave up 3 bases, with 7 bases separating them. In germline, CDR1 is MGHRA, CDR2 YSYEKL. The CDR3 totals 13 residues. Unique molecular identifiers were incorporated during preparation of the TCRbeta library. Each CDR3 protein gets one entry after TCRdb re-called the PCR reads with MiXCR. The sample contains about 980,000 distinct CDR3 sequences, less than 30% of which appear only once. The starting material was PBMCs, mostly from graft donor cells, obtained 360 days after TCRalphabeta/CD19-depleted stem cell transplant. The receptor was isolated from a boy younger than two who had a stem cell transplant for SCID, so the T cells may come from the graft donor. The chain uses TRBV4-1 and TRBJ2-7; D not resolved. CDR3 nucleotide sequence: TGCGCCAGCAGCCAAGTGGCTCTCTACGAGCAGTACTTC. As protein: CASSQVALYEQYF.